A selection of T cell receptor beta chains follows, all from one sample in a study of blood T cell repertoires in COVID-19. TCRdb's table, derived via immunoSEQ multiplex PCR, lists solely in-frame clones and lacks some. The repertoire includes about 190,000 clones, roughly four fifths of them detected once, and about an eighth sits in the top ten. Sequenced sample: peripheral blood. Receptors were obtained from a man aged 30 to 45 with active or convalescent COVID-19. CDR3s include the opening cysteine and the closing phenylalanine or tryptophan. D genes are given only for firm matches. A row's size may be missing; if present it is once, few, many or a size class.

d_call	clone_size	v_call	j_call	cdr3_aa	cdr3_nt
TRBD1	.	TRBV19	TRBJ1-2	CASSIPGTAYGYTF	TGTGCCAGTAGTATTCCCGGGACAGCCTATGGCTACACCTTC
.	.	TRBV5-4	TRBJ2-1	CASSYQRGAIYNEQFF	TGTGCCAGCAGCTACCAGCGCGGGGCCATCTACAATGAGCAGTTCTTC
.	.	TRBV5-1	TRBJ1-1	CASSPGRGGDTEAFF	TGCGCCAGCAGCCCGGGTCGGGGGGGAGATACTGAAGCTTTCTTT
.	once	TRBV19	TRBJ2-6	CASSRGGGQLFSGANVLTF	TGTGCCAGTAGTCGCGGCGGGGGCCAATTGTTTTCTGGGGCCAACGTCCTGACTTTC
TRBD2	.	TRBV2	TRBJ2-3	CASSESGGRADTQYF	TGTGCCAGCAGTGAGTCGGGGGGACGCGCAGATACGCAGTATTTT
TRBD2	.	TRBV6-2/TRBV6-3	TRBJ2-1	CASSYPTSGRALDEQFF	TGTGCCAGCAGTTATCCCACTAGCGGGAGGGCCTTAGATGAGCAGTTCTTC
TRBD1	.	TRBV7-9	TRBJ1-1	CASSGAGGGDTEAFF	TGTGCCAGCAGCGGCGCAGGGGGTGGGGACACTGAAGCTTTCTTT
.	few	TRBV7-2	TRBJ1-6	CASSLGTGPSPLHF	TGTGCCAGCAGCTTAGGCACAGGGCCCTCACCCCTCCACTTT
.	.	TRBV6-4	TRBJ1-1	CASSEETNTEAFF	TGTGCCAGCAGTGAGGAGACGAACACTGAAGCTTTCTTT
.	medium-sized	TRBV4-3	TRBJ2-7	CASSQTSDSYEQYF	TGCGCCAGCAGCCAGACTAGTGATAGCTACGAGCAGTACTTC
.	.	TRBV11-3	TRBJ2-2	CASSSPGLTNTGELFF	TGTGCCAGCAGCTCGCCGGGACTCACCAACACCGGGGAGCTGTTTTTT
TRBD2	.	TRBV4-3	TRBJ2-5	CASSQRWEGSKTQYF	TGCGCCAGCAGCCAAAGGTGGGAGGGCTCGAAGACCCAGTACTTC
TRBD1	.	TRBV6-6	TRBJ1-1	CASRDRGLNTEAFF	TGTGCCAGCAGGGACAGGGGACTGAACACTGAAGCTTTCTTT
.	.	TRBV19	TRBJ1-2	CASSILSGQSNYGYTF	TGTGCCAGTAGTATTCTTTCTGGACAGTCGAACTATGGCTACACCTTC
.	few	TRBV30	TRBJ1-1	CAGTENTEAFF	TGTGCTGGCACAGAAAACACTGAAGCTTTCTTT
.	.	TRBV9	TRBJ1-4	CASSVGAPRGNEKLFF	TGTGCCAGCAGCGTAGGGGCCCCGAGAGGGAATGAAAAACTGTTTTTT
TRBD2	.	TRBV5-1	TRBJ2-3	CASSPGSGGRTDTQYF	TGCGCCAGCAGCCCCGGTAGCGGGGGACGCACAGATACGCAGTATTTT
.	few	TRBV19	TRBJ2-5	CASARSGGETQYF	TGTGCCAGTGCCAGGAGCGGCGGGGAGACCCAGTACTTC
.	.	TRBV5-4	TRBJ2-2	CASSLSGKGDTGELFF	TGTGCCAGCAGCTTGAGTGGGAAAGGGGACACCGGGGAGCTGTTTTTT
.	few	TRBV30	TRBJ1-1	CAWSAWGGGRGTEAFF	TGTGCCTGGAGCGCATGGGGGGGTGGTCGGGGCACTGAAGCTTTCTTT
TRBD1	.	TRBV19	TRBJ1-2	CASSTPGQRSYGYTF	TGTGCCAGTAGTACCCCGGGACAGCGTTCCTATGGCTACACCTTC
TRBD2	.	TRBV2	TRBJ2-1	CASRASGSSYNEQFF	TGTGCCAGCAGGGCTAGCGGGAGCTCCTACAATGAGCAGTTCTTC
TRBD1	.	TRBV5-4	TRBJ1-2	CASSLEPQGSLTDYGYTF	TGTGCCAGCAGCTTGGAACCACAGGGGAGCCTTACAGACTATGGCTACACCTTC
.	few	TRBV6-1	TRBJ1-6	CASSEGRTARGSVNSPLHF	TGTGCCAGCAGTGAAGGAAGGACAGCACGCGGGTCGGTGAATTCACCCCTCCACTTT
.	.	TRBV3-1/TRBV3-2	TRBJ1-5	CASSHKDTLLHSNQPQHF	TGTGCCAGCAGCCATAAGGACACTCTGCTCCATAGCAATCAGCCCCAGCATTTT
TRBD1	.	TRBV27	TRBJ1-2	CASSGRRTGGEGYTF	TGTGCCAGCAGTGGCCGACGGACAGGGGGGGAGGGCTACACCTTC
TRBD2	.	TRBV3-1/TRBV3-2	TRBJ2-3	CASSQGYSGGGDTQYF	TGTGCCAGCAGCCAAGGTTACAGCGGGGGGGGAGATACGCAGTATTTT
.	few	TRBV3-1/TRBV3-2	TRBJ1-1	CASSQMTATNTEAFF	TGTGCCAGCAGCCAAATGACAGCCACGAACACTGAAGCTTTCTTT
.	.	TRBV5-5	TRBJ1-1	CASSRSTGNTEAFF	TGTGCCAGCAGTAGGAGCACGGGGAACACTGAAGCTTTCTTT
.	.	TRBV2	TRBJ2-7	CASSGSRDNIYEQYF	TGTGCCAGCAGCGGAAGCCGGGACAACATCTACGAGCAGTACTTC
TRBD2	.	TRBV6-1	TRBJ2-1	CASSEGEGNEQFF	TGTGCCAGCAGTGAAGGGGAGGGCAATGAGCAGTTCTTC
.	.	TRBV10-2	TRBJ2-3	CASGPAVETDTQYF	TGCGCCAGCGGTCCTGCCGTTGAGACAGATACGCAGTATTTT
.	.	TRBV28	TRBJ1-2	CASSFRPGGYGYTF	TGTGCCAGCAGTTTTCGCCCGGGGGGGTATGGCTACACCTTC
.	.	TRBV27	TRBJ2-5	CASSRVGGQETQYF	TGTGCCAGCAGTCGAGTTGGGGGGCAAGAGACCCAGTACTTC
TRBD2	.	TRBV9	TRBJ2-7	CAGSLGLAGAYEQYF	TGTGCCGGCAGCCTGGGACTAGCGGGTGCCTACGAGCAGTACTTC
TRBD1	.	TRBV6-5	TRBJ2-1	CASSRDRTGQFF	TGTGCCAGCAGTCGGGACAGGACGGGTCAGTTCTTC
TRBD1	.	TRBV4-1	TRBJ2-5	CASSQDRQGAGKTQYF	TGCGCCAGCAGCCAAGATAGACAGGGGGCGGGGAAGACCCAGTACTTC
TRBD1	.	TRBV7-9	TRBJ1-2	CASSYTQGFVYGYTF	TGTGCCAGCAGTTACACACAGGGGTTCGTCTATGGCTACACCTTC
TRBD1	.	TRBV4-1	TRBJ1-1	CASSQVSRTGNTEAFF	TGCGCCAGCAGCCAAGTTTCCAGGACAGGGAACACTGAAGCTTTCTTT
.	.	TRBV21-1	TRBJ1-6	CASSTDNSPLHF	TGTGCCAGCAGTACAGATAATTCACCCCTCCACTTT
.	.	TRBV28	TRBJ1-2	CASSSLGLFNGDGYTF	TGTGCCAGCAGTTCGCTTGGACTTTTTAATGGGGATGGCTACACCTTC
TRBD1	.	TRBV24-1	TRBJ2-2	CATSDPGTGASARAGELFF	TGTGCCACCAGTGATCCCGGGACAGGGGCGTCTGCACGAGCCGGGGAGCTGTTTTTT
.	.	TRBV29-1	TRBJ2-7	CSVETPGHPGEQYF	TGCAGCGTTGAAACCCCGGGACACCCTGGGGAGCAGTACTTC
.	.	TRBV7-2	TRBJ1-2	CASSLEGLEGYTF	TGTGCCAGCAGCTTAGAGGGGCTCGAAGGCTACACCTTC
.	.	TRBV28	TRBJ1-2	CASSFGQIHLYGYTF	TGTGCCAGCAGTTTCGGACAGATTCACCTCTATGGCTACACCTTC
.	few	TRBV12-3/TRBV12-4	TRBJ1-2	CASGVQNYGYTF	TGTGCCTCAGGGGTTCAGAACTATGGCTACACCTTC
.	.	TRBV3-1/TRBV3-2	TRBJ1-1	CASSRYVRGTTEAFF	TGTGCCAGCAGCCGCTACGTTCGGGGAACAACTGAAGCTTTCTTT
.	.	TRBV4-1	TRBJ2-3	CASSQEWDTMTDTQYF	TGCGCCAGCAGCCAAGAATGGGACACCATGACAGATACGCAGTATTTT
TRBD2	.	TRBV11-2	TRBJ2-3	CASSLSTSGPTRTQYF	TGTGCCAGCAGCTTGTCGACTAGCGGGCCCACGAGAACGCAGTATTTT
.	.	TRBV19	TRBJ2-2	CASIRGTNTGELFF	TGTGCCAGTATCCGGGGAACGAACACCGGGGAGCTGTTTTTT
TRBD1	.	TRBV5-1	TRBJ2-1	CASSLVSTGGSYNEQFF	TGCGCCAGCAGCTTGGTATCTACAGGGGGCTCCTACAATGAGCAGTTCTTC
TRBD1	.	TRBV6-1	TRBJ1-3	CASSVRGTGVGNTIYF	TGTGCCAGCAGTGTGAGGGGGACAGGCGTAGGGAACACCATATATTTT
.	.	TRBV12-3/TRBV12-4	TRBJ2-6	CASSLRTFDVLTF	TGTGCCAGCAGTTTAAGGACATTCGACGTCCTGACTTTC
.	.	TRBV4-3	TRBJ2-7	CASSQDVAGAYEQYF	TGCGCCAGCAGCCAAGATGTGGCAGGGGCCTACGAGCAGTACTTC
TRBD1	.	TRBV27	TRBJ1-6	CASSLQGMGNSPLHF	TGTGCCAGCAGTCTACAGGGGATGGGGAATTCACCCCTCCACTTT